This TCR beta chain originates from a study of T-cell memory formation after mild COVID-19 (dated by TCRdb to the early 2020s). For context, the study as a whole: Most TCR sequence clusters were specific to one of the two donors. T-cell clones expanding and contracting after mild COVID-19 in two donors were tracked by longitudinal TCRalpha and TCRbeta repertoire sequencing. The cohort comprised two young, previously healthy adult volunteers, one female and one male. Overall results and qualifications from the work: Contracting CD4+ clones turned up mainly in the CM and EM memory subsets, whereas EMRA was where CD8+ clones were enriched. The detection of some responding clones in pre-infection memory suggests that pre-existing cross-reactive memory T cells joined the SARS-CoV-2 response. Balanced CD4/CD8 phenotypes were observed for clones contracting from day 15 to 85, whereas a bias towards CD4+ was observed for a second wave of clones expanding from day 15 to 37. The second-wave clones that peaked on day 37 were not confirmed to be SARS-CoV-2 specific. The study covered only two mild cases, and larger cohorts including severe cases with pre-infection samples were considered necessary.

A note on this clonotype: The target of this receptor is not known. No clone much larger than this one lies a single base away; base qualities are absent.

The sample was run on an Illumina NovaSeq 6000. cDNA libraries for TCRalpha and TCRbeta were prepared by 5'RACE using constant-segment primers, with sample barcodes and unique molecular identifiers added. Trizol reagent was used to extract RNA from every sample. Library amplification was performed in two PCR steps, and a second sample barcode and Illumina TruSeq adapters were introduced in the second step. Sequencing of the libraries was done on an Illumina NovaSeq, producing 2 x 150 bp paired-end reads. On the study's bioinformatics: The reads were demultiplexed and collapsed into UMI-guided consensus sequences using migec v1.2.7. Using mixcr v2.1.11, UMI consensuses were aligned to TRA and TRB V and J templates and then assembled into clonotypes. Expanded or contracted clonotypes were those called significant by both edgeR and NoisET, with noise models trained on biological replicates. edgeR calls used a false discovery rate-adjusted p below 0.01 and a log2 fold-change threshold of 1. PCA with hierarchical clustering of max-normalized trajectories of the 1000 most abundant clonotypes was used as exploratory dynamics analysis. Each responding clone was given a CD4 or CD8 phenotype based on the CD4+ and CD8+ repertoires, which had been sequenced separately. The raw public reads went through TCRdb reprocessing: fastp at Q25, MiXCR clone calling, in-frame beta chains kept. Each entry merges the rows of one CDR3 protein and shows their most common DNA and genes. For this entry, the V and J calls and clone size follow TCRdb and not the study's own pipeline. Counted in this sample were fewer than 550,000 distinct CDR3 sequences; 15% to 25% of them appeared once. Together, the top ten hold 8.4% of the sample.

PBMCs were isolated by Ficoll-Paque density gradient centrifugation. V loses 6 bases at its end and J loses 3 bases; junction bases beyond the gene matches: 6. From the germline V gene, CDR1 is ENHRY and CDR2 is SYGVKD. The CDR3, from cysteine to phenylalanine, totals 15 residues. The entry retains the CDR3 DNA only, 45 bases that are in frame from base 1. Specimen: PBMCs or a T cell subset sorted from them (not recorded which). The receptor comes from an adult woman who had mild COVID-19 (a few samples of this study predate the infection). The sample titles of this study are shuffled in the database, so cell type and time point are left out; the donor was told from shared clones. The V and J genes are TRBV10-3 and TRBJ2-2; TRBD1 agrees with 8 junctional bases. The CDR3 loop reads CAIRSGQGDTGELFF. In nucleotides, the sequence is TGTGCCATCAGGTCAGGACAGGGTGACACCGGGGAGCTGTTTTTT.